The next 28 T cell receptor beta chains were all read from a single sample in a study of T cell changes during pregnancy in multiple sclerosis. TCRdb's table, derived via immunoSEQ multiplex PCR, lists solely in-frame clones and lacks some. The sample contains around 37,000 clones, roughly 90% of which appear only once. Sequenced here: CD8+ T cells from peripheral blood mononuclear cells, sampled before pregnancy. The source is a female donor with multiple sclerosis, enrolled in a pregnancy study.

CDR3 sequence reads: CASSSSGRDEQYF. As DNA, the CDR3 is TGTGCCAGCAGTTCTAGCGGGAGGGACGAGCAGTACTTC. This sequence joins TRBV28 and TRBJ2-7, with TRBD2 matching 12 bases. The CDR3 runs 13 residues. J lost 5 bases, V lost 4 bases, and 0 bases had no gene match. Germline V lookup: CDR1 MDHEN, CDR2 SYDVKM.

This chain connects TRBV9 to TRBJ2-5; unclear D gene. Trimming removed 0 bases at V and 0 bases at J, with 9 bases between. The CDR3 runs to 15 residues. The V gene's germline CDR1 is SGDLS and CDR2 YYNGEE. As DNA, the CDR3 is TGTGCCAGCAGCGTAGGCAGTATGTACCAAGAGACCCAGTACTTC. Protein: CASSVGSMYQETQYF.

The CDR3 spells CASSPHGDTQYF. The CDR3 coding sequence is TGTGCCAGCAGCCCCCACGGGGATACGCAGTATTTT. The rearrangement uses TRBV7-8 and TRBJ2-3; D ambiguous. The CDR3 sequence is 12 residues long. In germline, CDR1 is SGHVS, CDR2 FQNEAQ. Trimming took 5 bases from V and 6 from J, leaving 9 bases between them. The full variable domain, in which reference TRBV7-8 and TRBJ2-3 provide the parts outside the CDR3, is GAGVSQSPRYKVAKRGQDVALRCDPISGHVSLFWYQQALGQGPEFLTYFQNEAQLDKSGLPSDRFFAERPEGSVSTLKIQRTQQEDSAVYLCASSPHGDTQYFGPGTRLTVL.

V is TRBV4-2 and J is TRBJ1-1; tentative D call: TRBD1 (6 bases). CDR1 and CDR2 (germline): LGHNA, YNFKEQ. Between the trimmed V and J ends, which lost 4 bases and 6 bases, there was a span of 15 bases. There are 14 residues in the CDR3. For the CDR3, the DNA is TGTGCCAGCAGCCCTCCTCGGGGGGGCCCTGAAGCTTTCTTT. Translated, it gives CASSPPRGGPEAFF.

The V and J genes are TRBV6-5 and TRBJ1-2; 12 bases are a match to TRBD1. The CDR3 is 15 amino acids. The V gene end was trimmed by 8 bases and the J gene end by 4 bases; junction bases not matched to a gene: 8. Germline lookup yields CDR1 MNHEY and CDR2 SVGAGI. CDR3 nucleotide sequence: TGTGCCAGCGCCGGGACAGGGGGCTACAGCTATGGCTACACCTTC. Amino acids: CASAGTGGYSYGYTF.

The chain links TRBV10-1 to TRBJ2-3, with D tentatively TRBD1 (6 bases). The V end lost 5 bases, the J end lost 6 bases, and 12 bases lay between the germline ends. CDR1 WNHNN and CDR2 SYGVQD come from the germline V gene (reference sequence). This CDR3 comprises 13 residues. The CDR3 coding sequence is TGCGCCAGCAGTCACCTCCAGGGGGATACGCAGTATTTT. Translated: CASSHLQGDTQYF.

This clone has a handful of counts. The chain combines TRBV7-9 with TRBJ1-1; 7 bases map to TRBD1. With V trimmed by 5 bases and J by 3 bases, 15 bases remained unmatched. The CDR3 covers 17 residues. The germline CDR1 and CDR2 sequences are SEHNR and FQNEAQ (reference sequence). In nucleotides, the CDR3 is TGTGCCAGCAGCACCGGGCCCCAGGGGGTTTCGGACACTGAAGCTTTCTTT. Translation: CASSTGPQGVSDTEAFF. The variable domain in full, with the rest retrieved from reference TRBV7-9 and TRBJ1-1, is DTGVSQNPRHKITKRGQNVTFRCDPISEHNRLYWYRQTLGQGPEFLTYFQNEAQLEKSRLLSDRFSAERPKGSFSTLEIQRTEQGDSAMYLCASSTGPQGVSDTEAFFGQGTRLTVV.

The rearrangement uses TRBV9 and TRBJ2-1; 7 nucleotides match TRBD2. V was pared by 4 bases and J by 7 bases, with 11 bases of the junction left unmatched. Germline CDR1 reads SGDLS; CDR2 reads YYNGEE. The CDR3 runs to 15 residues. The chain's CDR3 is CASSFSGTTGNEQFF. The CDR3 region has the DNA TGTGCCAGCAGCTTTTCCGGGACTACGGGGAATGAGCAGTTCTTC. The whole variable domain, remainder taken from reference TRBV9 and TRBJ2-1, is DSGVTQTPKHLITATGQRVTLRCSPRSGDLSVYWYQQSLDQGLQFLIQYYNGEERAKGNILERFSAQQFPDLHSELNLSSLELGDSALYFCASSFSGTTGNEQFFGPGTRLTVL.

This clone was counted many times. This chain joins TRBV6-4 and TRBJ2-1, with 12 positions matching TRBD2. CDR3 size: 14 residues. CDR1 is MRHNA, CDR2 SNTAGT, per germline. With V trimmed by 0 bases and J by 9 bases, 0 bases remained unmatched. The DNA of the CDR3 is TGTGCCAGCAGTGACTCACTAGCGGGGGGTGAGCAGTTCTTC. The encoded protein is CASSDSLAGGEQFF.

This sequence joins TRBV6-5 and TRBJ1-5; D not certain. From germline, CDR1 is MNHEY and CDR2 SVGAGI. The V end was cut by 6 bases, the J end by 3 bases, with 9 bases between. There are 13 residues in the CDR3. The CDR3 spells CASSLGANQPQHF. CDR3 nucleotides: TGTGCCAGCAGCTTGGGCGCCAATCAGCCCCAGCATTTT.

The V and J genes are TRBV7-9 and TRBJ2-6; 8 nucleotides align to TRBD1. CDR1 is SEHNR, CDR2 FQNEAQ, per germline (reference sequence). V trimming: 1 base; J trimming: 0 bases; junction bases outside the gene matches: 8. The length of the CDR3 is 19 residues. The CDR3 DNA is TGTGCCAGCAGCTTAGGTAAGGGACAGGCTTCCTCTGGGGCCAACGTCCTGACTTTC. It is translated as CASSLGKGQASSGANVLTF.

In this sample, this clone turned up a few times. V and J are TRBV5-4 and TRBJ2-7, with 10 positions matching TRBD1. With 4 bases clipped from V and 3 bases from J, the junction kept 4 bases outside the gene matches. CDR1 and CDR2 from the germline V gene are SGHNT and YYREEE (reference sequence). CDR3 length equals 14 residues. CDR3 in DNA: TGTGCCAGCAGCCCGGACAGGGGGTACTACGAGCAGTACTTC. It encodes CASSPDRGYYEQYF.

The rearrangement links TRBV13 to TRBJ2-3, with D unresolved. The CDR3 loop spans 13 amino acids. The V end lost 5 bases, the J end lost 2 bases, and 8 bases lay between the germline ends. Looked up from germline, CDR1 is PRHDT and CDR2 is FYEKMQ (reference sequence). CDR3 DNA: TGTGCCAGCAGCCCCCAGGCCACAGATACGCAGTATTTT. Amino acid sequence: CASSPQATDTQYF.

The chain is built from TRBV9 and TRBJ2-4, with a possible D match to TRBD2 (6 bases). The CDR3 spans 14 residues. With 0 bases removed from V and 5 bases from J, the gap between germline ends came to 9 bases. CDR1 is SGDLS, CDR2 YYNGEE, per germline. In DNA form, the CDR3 reads TGTGCCAGCAGCGTAGGGGGCGGGGAAAACATTCAGTACTTC. This sequence encodes CASSVGGGENIQYF.

This chain uses TRBV2 with TRBJ1-1; perhaps TRBD1 as D (6 bases). This CDR3 is 15 amino acids long. Germline lookup yields CDR1 SNHLY and CDR2 FYNNEI. Trimming stripped 7 bases from V and 1 base from J, with 16 bases between. CDR3 protein: CASTKRRTENTEAFF. CDR3 nucleotides: TGTGCCAGCACCAAAAGAAGGACAGAGAACACTGAAGCTTTCTTT.

This chain joins TRBV27 and TRBJ2-1; 7 nucleotides match TRBD2. The CDR3 spans 14 residues. The germline CDR1 and CDR2 sequences are MNHEY and SMNVEV (reference sequence). With 7 bases clipped from V and 8 bases from J, the junction kept 11 bases outside the gene matches. As DNA, the CDR3 is TGTGCCAGCAAGGACGGGAGGTTAAGGGATGAGCAGTTCTTC. Its translation: CASKDGRLRDEQFF.

The V and J genes are TRBV2 and TRBJ2-7; 8 bases match TRBD2. The CDR3 extends over 16 amino acids. Germline trimming cut 0 bases from V and 2 bases from J; bases unmatched to any gene: 6. In germline, CDR1 is SNHLY, CDR2 FYNNEI. This chain's CDR3 is CASSEALREGPYEQYF. CDR3 nucleotides: TGTGCCAGCAGTGAAGCGCTTCGGGAGGGCCCCTACGAGCAGTACTTC.

CDR3 DNA sequence: TGTGCCAGCAGCGGGAGACAGGGAAGGAACACTGAAGCTTTCTTT. Translated: CASSGRQGRNTEAFF. This sequence joins TRBV9 and TRBJ1-1; 7 bases line up with TRBD1. V shed 3 bases, J shed 1 base, and the junction held 6 bases outside the gene matches. CDR3 length: 15 amino acids. Germline-derived CDR1 and CDR2 are SGDLS and YYNGEE.

This rearrangement joins TRBV9 to TRBJ1-6; D is perhaps TRBD1 (5 bases). V was clipped by 0 bases and J by 2 bases, with 12 bases between them. Germline CDR1 SGDLS, CDR2 YYNGEE. The CDR3 is made up of 17 amino acids. CDR3 bases: TGTGCCAGCAGCGTAGTGCCCCAGGGTCCCTATAATTCACCCCTCCACTTT. Its translation: CASSVVPQGPYNSPLHF.

V gene TRBV4-1 combines with J gene TRBJ2-7; the D gene is possibly TRBD1 (6 bases). V was shortened by 0 bases and J by 3 bases, with 12 bases between the two germline ends. CDR3 length: 15 amino acids. The germline V gene encodes CDR1 MGHRA and CDR2 YSYEKL. CDR3 region: CASSQDRDIHYEQYF. The CDR3 DNA sequence: TGCGCCAGCAGCCAAGATCGGGACATACACTACGAGCAGTACTTC.

The chain links TRBV6-4 to TRBJ2-2; D unclear. The CDR3 is 13 residues long. The germline V gene has CDR1 MRHNA and CDR2 SNTAGT. Deletions cut 4 bases from V and 3 bases from J, with 6 bases between. CDR3 in DNA: TGTGCCAGCAGTGCTGAGGACACCGGGGAGCTGTTTTTT. Protein sequence: CASSAEDTGELFF.

The rearrangement links TRBV5-1 to TRBJ2-3; 10 bases agree with TRBD2. From germline, CDR1 is SGHRS and CDR2 YFSETQ. V shed 0 bases, J shed 0 bases, and the junction held 7 bases outside the gene matches. This CDR3 region has 18 residues. CDR3 protein: CASSLGVPSGRSTDTQYF. The CDR3 DNA follows: TGCGCCAGCAGCTTGGGGGTCCCTAGCGGGAGAAGCACAGATACGCAGTATTTT.

The rearrangement uses TRBV6-5 and TRBJ2-1, with TRBD2 matching over 8 bases. Per the germline V gene, CDR1 is MNHEY and CDR2 is SVGAGI. This CDR3 region has 14 residues. The J segment lost 10 bases and the V segment lost 4 bases, leaving 9 bases of the junction unmatched. The CDR3 here is CASSFASGYREQFF. The CDR3 DNA follows: TGTGCCAGCAGTTTTGCTAGCGGGTATCGAGAGCAGTTCTTC.

This rearrangement joins TRBV9 to TRBJ2-2; D is unclear. This CDR3 spans 11 amino acids. V shed 1 base and J shed 7 bases, with 2 bases lying between them. CDR1 and CDR2 from the germline V gene are SGDLS and YYNGEE. This CDR3 is CASSVLGELFF. The CDR3, as DNA: TGTGCCAGCAGCGTACTCGGGGAGCTGTTTTTT.

V is TRBV27 and J is TRBJ2-4, with D possibly TRBD2 on 7 matching bases. Germline lookup yields CDR1 MNHEY and CDR2 SMNVEV (reference sequence). The length of the CDR3 is 15 residues. Trimming pared 5 bases from V and 6 bases from J, leaving 17 bases between. The CDR3: CASSAPGGAGNIQYF. In DNA form, the CDR3 reads TGTGCCAGCAGTGCGCCTGGGGGGGCTGGAAACATTCAGTACTTC.

V gene TRBV9 combines with J gene TRBJ1-3, with TRBD1 matching over 9 bases. The CDR3 runs 16 residues. Germline V gene data show CDR1 as SGDLS and CDR2 as YYNGEE. V lost 5 bases and J lost 4; bases outside the gene matches: 10. As DNA, the CDR3 is TGTGCCAGCAGTGCTGGGACAGGGAGCCTCGGAAACACCATATATTTT. Amino acids: CASSAGTGSLGNTIYF.

The chain has TRBV9 and TRBJ2-2, with D maybe TRBD2 (6 bases). Germline V gene sequence: CDR1 SGDLS, CDR2 YYNGEE. The CDR3 runs to 16 residues. The ends were cut back, 0 bases at V and 6 bases at J, with 15 bases in the middle. CDR3 sequence: CASSVGRGTYPGELFF. For the CDR3, the DNA is TGTGCCAGCAGCGTAGGCCGGGGGACTTATCCCGGGGAGCTGTTTTTT.

This chain uses TRBV5-4 with TRBJ2-7; possible D gene TRBD1, 6 bases. This CDR3 has 14 amino acids. The germline V gene encodes CDR1 SGHNT and CDR2 YYREEE (reference sequence). The germline V and J ends were trimmed by 0 bases and 2 bases, with 9 bases remaining between them. For the CDR3, the DNA is TGTGCCAGCAGCTTGGGATGGGGGCCCTACGAGCAGTACTTC. This translates into CASSLGWGPYEQYF. The full variable domain, its missing parts supplied by reference TRBV5-4 and TRBJ2-7, is ETGVTQSPTHLIKTRGQQVTLRCSSQSGHNTVSWYQQALGQGPQFIFQYYREEENGRGNFPPRFSGLQFPNYSSELNVNALELDDSALYLCASSLGWGPYEQYFGPGTRLTVT.